A selection of T cell receptor beta chains follows, all from one sample in a study of T-cell reconstitution after alpha-beta-depleted transplantation in children. In TCRdb, the PCR reads were re-called with MiXCR into one record per CDR3 protein. The table lists 250,000 to 300,000 distinct CDR3 sequences, more than 9% of them singletons. This specimen consisted of PBMCs from the stem cell graft donor, obtained from the stem cell graft. These receptor sequences come from a human donor who donated a stem cell graft to a child with SCID. The CDR3 runs from the conserved cysteine through the conserved F or W. D genes are given only for firm matches. Clone size is given for some rows only: seen once, a few or many times, or a class if the clone is expanded.

v_call: TRBV3-1; j_call: TRBJ2-7; d_call: NA; clone_size: many; cdr3_aa: CASSPLRATYEQYF; cdr3_nt: TGTGCCAGCAGCCCGTTAAGGGCAACCTACGAGCAGTACTTC
v_call: TRBV3-1; j_call: TRBJ2-7; d_call: TRBD2; clone_size: NA; cdr3_aa: CASSLGLAAPYEQYF; cdr3_nt: TGTGCCAGCAGCCTGGGACTAGCGGCACCCTACGAGCAGTACTTC
v_call: TRBV4-1; j_call: TRBJ2-1; d_call: NA; clone_size: few; cdr3_aa: CASSQGTFNEQFF; cdr3_nt: TGCGCCAGCAGCCAAGGGACATTCAATGAGCAGTTCTTC
v_call: TRBV12-3/TRBV12-4; j_call: TRBJ2-6; d_call: NA; clone_size: few; cdr3_aa: CASSLFGGTSGANVLTF; cdr3_nt: TGTGCCAGCAGTTTGTTCGGCGGAACCTCTGGGGCCAACGTCCTGACTTTC
v_call: TRBV6-5; j_call: TRBJ1-2; d_call: NA; clone_size: many; cdr3_aa: CASSYSSDRNYGYTF; cdr3_nt: TGTGCCAGCAGTTACTCTTCCGACAGGAACTATGGCTACACCTTC
v_call: TRBV6-5; j_call: TRBJ1-1; d_call: NA; clone_size: NA; cdr3_aa: CASSLDRVGEAFF; cdr3_nt: TGTGCCAGCAGTTTAGACAGAGTGGGTGAAGCTTTCTTT
v_call: TRBV6-1; j_call: TRBJ1-2; d_call: NA; clone_size: few; cdr3_aa: CASTGGRNRYGYTF; cdr3_nt: TGTGCCAGCACCGGGGGGCGGAACCGCTATGGCTACACCTTC
v_call: TRBV5-1; j_call: TRBJ2-4; d_call: TRBD1; clone_size: many; cdr3_aa: CASSSGQGAENIQYF; cdr3_nt: TGCGCCAGCAGCTCGGGACAGGGGGCAGAAAACATTCAGTACTTC
v_call: TRBV5-1; j_call: TRBJ2-4; d_call: TRBD2; clone_size: few; cdr3_aa: CASSLGPGGASRNIQYF; cdr3_nt: TGCGCCAGCAGCTTGGGCCCGGGAGGGGCGAGTAGAAACATTCAGTACTTC
v_call: TRBV7-3; j_call: TRBJ2-3; d_call: NA; clone_size: NA; cdr3_aa: CASSLTSAREQYF; cdr3_nt: TGTGCCAGCAGCTTAACTTCCGCCAGAGAGCAGTATTTT
v_call: TRBV6-5; j_call: TRBJ2-5; d_call: TRBD1; clone_size: few; cdr3_aa: CASSFTPTGGEETQYF; cdr3_nt: TGTGCCAGCAGTTTCACCCCGACAGGGGGCGAAGAGACCCAGTACTTC
v_call: TRBV4-2; j_call: TRBJ1-3; d_call: NA; clone_size: NA; cdr3_aa: CASSQDRGNGNTIYF; cdr3_nt: TGTGCCAGCAGCCAAGATCGGGGCAATGGAAACACCATATATTTT
v_call: TRBV12-3/TRBV12-4; j_call: TRBJ2-7; d_call: NA; clone_size: few; cdr3_aa: CASSSGIPYEQYF; cdr3_nt: TGTGCCAGCAGTTCCGGTATTCCCTACGAGCAGTACTTC
v_call: TRBV20-1; j_call: TRBJ2-5; d_call: NA; clone_size: NA; cdr3_aa: CSALTGRVREAQYF; cdr3_nt: TGCAGTGCCTTAACAGGCCGTGTAAGGGAGGCCCAGTACTTC
v_call: TRBV25-1; j_call: TRBJ1-1; d_call: NA; clone_size: NA; cdr3_aa: CASSELSDRPEAFF; cdr3_nt: TGTGCCAGCAGTGAATTATCGGACCGGCCTGAAGCTTTCTTT
v_call: TRBV11-2; j_call: TRBJ2-1; d_call: TRBD2; clone_size: NA; cdr3_aa: CASSLDQTSGGIGSYNEQFF; cdr3_nt: TGTGCCAGCAGCTTAGACCAGACTAGCGGTGGAATTGGCTCCTACAATGAGCAGTTCTTC
v_call: TRBV12-3/TRBV12-4; j_call: TRBJ2-2; d_call: NA; clone_size: NA; cdr3_aa: CASTRETGSNTGELFF; cdr3_nt: TGTGCCAGCACCCGGGAGACAGGCTCGAACACCGGGGAGCTGTTTTTT
v_call: TRBV20-1; j_call: TRBJ2-2; d_call: TRBD2; clone_size: many; cdr3_aa: CSASLAGGHSGELFF; cdr3_nt: TGCAGTGCTAGCTTAGCGGGGGGGCACAGCGGGGAGCTGTTTTTT
v_call: TRBV6-1; j_call: TRBJ2-6; d_call: TRBD1; clone_size: NA; cdr3_aa: CASRETGGTGANVLTF; cdr3_nt: TGTGCCAGCAGGGAAACAGGGGGCACTGGGGCCAACGTCCTGACTTTC
v_call: TRBV5-4; j_call: TRBJ2-2; d_call: NA; clone_size: NA; cdr3_aa: CASNLGSSGETGELFF; cdr3_nt: TGTGCCAGCAACTTAGGGAGCTCAGGGGAGACCGGGGAGCTGTTTTTT
v_call: TRBV2; j_call: TRBJ2-1; d_call: TRBD2; clone_size: NA; cdr3_aa: CASTEGLVYEQFF; cdr3_nt: TGTGCCAGCACCGAGGGACTAGTATATGAGCAGTTCTTC
v_call: TRBV7-2; j_call: TRBJ2-7; d_call: TRBD2; clone_size: NA; cdr3_aa: CASSLASGGDEQYF; cdr3_nt: TGTGCCAGCAGCTTAGCTAGCGGGGGAGACGAGCAGTACTTC
v_call: TRBV7-2; j_call: TRBJ1-1; d_call: NA; clone_size: few; cdr3_aa: CASSSITEAFF; cdr3_nt: TGTGCCAGCAGCTCAATCACTGAAGCTTTCTTT
v_call: TRBV5-1; j_call: TRBJ1-1; d_call: TRBD1; clone_size: few; cdr3_aa: CASSASRDRGLNTEAFF; cdr3_nt: TGCGCCAGCAGCGCGTCCCGGGACAGGGGACTGAACACTGAAGCTTTCTTT
v_call: TRBV14; j_call: TRBJ2-2; d_call: NA; clone_size: NA; cdr3_aa: CASSPLQGSANTGELFF; cdr3_nt: TGTGCCAGCAGCCCCTTGCAGGGTTCCGCGAACACCGGGGAGCTGTTTTTT
v_call: TRBV6-2/TRBV6-3; j_call: TRBJ2-1; d_call: NA; clone_size: NA; cdr3_aa: CASSYADNNEQFF; cdr3_nt: TGTGCCAGCAGTTACGCGGACAACAATGAGCAGTTCTTC
v_call: TRBV5-6; j_call: TRBJ1-2; d_call: NA; clone_size: few; cdr3_aa: CASSLGLADGYTF; cdr3_nt: TGTGCCAGCAGCCTGGGACTTGCGGATGGCTACACCTTC
v_call: TRBV7-8; j_call: TRBJ1-1; d_call: TRBD1; clone_size: NA; cdr3_aa: CASRTGQGGLNTEAFF; cdr3_nt: TGTGCCAGCAGGACGGGACAGGGGGGCCTGAACACTGAAGCTTTCTTT
v_call: TRBV10-3; j_call: TRBJ2-2; d_call: TRBD1; clone_size: many; cdr3_aa: CAINPTGEAGELFF; cdr3_nt: TGTGCCATCAACCCGACAGGGGAGGCCGGGGAGCTGTTTTTT
v_call: TRBV20-1; j_call: TRBJ1-1; d_call: NA; clone_size: few; cdr3_aa: CSAREGGGLSNTEAFF; cdr3_nt: TGCAGTGCTAGAGAGGGGGGGGGCCTTTCGAACACTGAAGCTTTCTTT
v_call: TRBV20-1; j_call: TRBJ2-1; d_call: TRBD2; clone_size: many; cdr3_aa: CSARATGTKANEQFF; cdr3_nt: TGCAGTGCTAGGGCCACCGGGACTAAGGCCAATGAGCAGTTCTTC
v_call: TRBV12-3/TRBV12-4; j_call: TRBJ1-6; d_call: NA; clone_size: few; cdr3_aa: CASSLQPGRNSPLHF; cdr3_nt: TGTGCCAGCAGTTTACAACCAGGCCGCAATTCACCCCTCCACTTT
v_call: TRBV29-1; j_call: TRBJ1-3; d_call: NA; clone_size: NA; cdr3_aa: CSVVFGGSHSGNTIYF; cdr3_nt: TGCAGCGTTGTATTCGGCGGCAGCCACTCTGGAAACACCATATATTTT
v_call: TRBV7-3; j_call: TRBJ2-5; d_call: NA; clone_size: NA; cdr3_aa: CASSQVRDGTQYF; cdr3_nt: TGTGCCAGCAGCCAAGTGCGGGATGGCACCCAGTACTTC
v_call: TRBV3-1; j_call: TRBJ2-1; d_call: TRBD2; clone_size: few; cdr3_aa: CASSPRVTSGRYNEQFF; cdr3_nt: TGTGCCAGCAGCCCCAGAGTTACTAGCGGGCGTTACAATGAGCAGTTCTTC
v_call: TRBV12-3/TRBV12-4; j_call: TRBJ2-7; d_call: NA; clone_size: many; cdr3_aa: CASSQTGAYEQYF; cdr3_nt: TGTGCCAGCAGCCAGACCGGGGCCTACGAGCAGTACTTC
v_call: TRBV19; j_call: TRBJ1-5; d_call: TRBD1; clone_size: few; cdr3_aa: CASSWTGTQPQHF; cdr3_nt: TGTGCCAGTAGTTGGACAGGGACCCAGCCCCAGCATTTT
v_call: TRBV29-1; j_call: TRBJ2-7; d_call: NA; clone_size: NA; cdr3_aa: CSVVTGTHYEQYF; cdr3_nt: TGCAGCGTGGTCACGGGGACCCACTACGAGCAGTACTTC
v_call: TRBV20-1; j_call: TRBJ1-2; d_call: TRBD1; clone_size: NA; cdr3_aa: CSARTGVSNYGYTF; cdr3_nt: TGCAGTGCTAGGACAGGGGTGTCTAACTATGGCTACACCTTC
v_call: TRBV7-9; j_call: TRBJ1-1; d_call: NA; clone_size: many; cdr3_aa: CASSFELGTEAFF; cdr3_nt: TGTGCCAGCAGCTTTGAGTTAGGCACTGAAGCTTTCTTT
v_call: TRBV7-3; j_call: TRBJ2-2; d_call: NA; clone_size: many; cdr3_aa: CASSPRGAGTGELFF; cdr3_nt: TGTGCCAGCAGCCCTAGGGGGGCCGGCACCGGGGAGCTGTTTTTT
v_call: TRBV27; j_call: TRBJ2-3; d_call: NA; clone_size: many; cdr3_aa: CASSFEPTDTQYF; cdr3_nt: TGTGCCAGCAGTTTCGAACCCACAGATACGCAGTATTTT
v_call: TRBV5-4; j_call: TRBJ2-3; d_call: TRBD1; clone_size: many; cdr3_aa: CASRDRGTDTQYF; cdr3_nt: TGTGCCAGCAGGGACAGGGGAACAGATACGCAGTATTTT
v_call: TRBV3-1; j_call: TRBJ2-3; d_call: NA; clone_size: many; cdr3_aa: CASSQDLASQDTQYF; cdr3_nt: TGTGCCAGCAGCCAAGATCTTGCTAGCCAGGATACGCAGTATTTT
v_call: TRBV14; j_call: TRBJ1-2; d_call: TRBD1; clone_size: NA; cdr3_aa: CASSQLLTTGSYLYGYTF; cdr3_nt: TGTGCCAGCAGCCAACTTCTTACGACAGGGTCCTACCTCTATGGCTACACCTTC
v_call: TRBV5-1; j_call: TRBJ2-7; d_call: TRBD2; clone_size: NA; cdr3_aa: CASSRGRGGLYEQYF; cdr3_nt: TGCGCCAGCAGCAGGGGTCGGGGGGGCCTTTACGAGCAGTACTTC
v_call: TRBV5-1; j_call: TRBJ2-1; d_call: NA; clone_size: many; cdr3_aa: CASSSEGGLGFWNEQFF; cdr3_nt: TGCGCCAGCAGCTCCGAGGGGGGTCTTGGGTTTTGGAATGAGCAGTTCTTC
v_call: TRBV12-3/TRBV12-4; j_call: TRBJ1-4; d_call: NA; clone_size: many; cdr3_aa: CASSSYPQNEKLFF; cdr3_nt: TGTGCCAGCAGCTCTTATCCTCAAAATGAAAAACTGTTTTTT